The 23 T cell receptor beta chains below were found in one sample sequenced in a study of shared T cell receptors in the human thymus. The repertoire was sequenced with immunoSEQ multiplex PCR; TCRdb's copy has only in-frame clones and lacks some. The sample has some 700,000 clones, around nine tenths seen once. These data were likewise used in another study, on human thymus T cells.

Sequencing was carried out using thymocytes. The receptors were gathered from a boy less than two years old with a congenital heart defect.

The rearrangement joins TRBV4-3 to TRBJ2-5; tentatively, D is TRBD2 (5 bases). Looked up from germline, CDR1 is LGHNA and CDR2 is YSLEER. The V end was cut by 4 bases, the J end by 5 bases, with 20 bases between. This CDR3 is 16 amino acids long. The CDR3 coding sequence is TGCGCCAGCAGCCCGAGGGTGTTACCGGGATTGGAGACCCAGTACTTC. The encoded protein is CASSPRVLPGLETQYF.

This clone has just a few counts. The rearrangement joins TRBV6-5 to TRBJ2-7, with TRBD1 matching 11 bases. The V gene's germline CDR1 is MNHEY and CDR2 SVGAGI. This CDR3 contains 14 residues. V dropped 2 bases and J dropped 3; count of bases not matched to a gene: 0. Written as DNA, the CDR3 is TGTGCCAGCAGTTACGGGACAGGGGGCTACGAGCAGTACTTC. Translating gives CASSYGTGGYEQYF.

This chain uses TRBV4-2 with TRBJ1-4; TRBD1 matches at 7 bases. CDR1 is LGHNA and CDR2 is YNFKEQ in the germline V gene. Losses at the gene ends were 6 bases for V and 8 bases for J; bases not matched to a gene: 12. The CDR3 consists of 15 residues. The chain's CDR3 is CASSRRTGEVEKLFF. The CDR3 nucleotides are TGTGCCAGCAGTCGGAGAACAGGGGAGGTCGAAAAACTGTTTTTT.

Of note for this clone: This same CDR3 is encoded by further DNA sequences in the sample. The chain couples TRBV4-3 to TRBJ2-1; 10 bases match TRBD2. The CDR3 runs 16 residues. J was trimmed by 6 bases and V by 0 bases; bases with no gene match: 5. Per germline, CDR1 LGHNA and CDR2 YSLEER. The CDR3 reads CASSQDLAGAGNEQFF. Here the CDR3 DNA reads TGCGCCAGCAGCCAAGATCTAGCGGGAGCTGGCAATGAGCAGTTCTTC.

This clone showed up just a few times. This chain links TRBV7-9 with TRBJ1-1, with D unresolved. Germline V gene sequence: CDR1 SEHNR, CDR2 FQNEAQ (reference sequence). The V gene lost 1 base and the J gene lost 0 bases, with 9 bases spanning the gap. This CDR3 has 15 residues. CDR3 amino acids: CASSLGGRMNTEAFF. CDR3 DNA sequence: TGTGCCAGCAGCTTAGGAGGGCGGATGAACACTGAAGCTTTCTTT.

CDR3 sequence reads: CASSEELAKNIQYF. The CDR3 DNA reads as TGCGCCAGCAGCGAGGAACTAGCCAAAAACATTCAGTACTTC. This chain joins TRBV5-1 and TRBJ2-4; D not certain. Germline V gene sequence: CDR1 SGHRS, CDR2 YFSETQ. The CDR3 spans 14 residues. Trimming stripped 4 bases from V and 0 bases from J, with 8 bases between.

V usage is TRBV2 and J usage is TRBJ2-3, with D tentatively TRBD2 (6 bases). The CDR3 runs to 12 residues. V gave up 7 bases and J gave up 9 bases, with 14 bases separating them. Germline V gives CDR1 SNHLY, CDR2 FYNNEI. CDR3 region: CASTVGSDTQYF. In nucleotides, the CDR3 is TGTGCCAGCACCGTCGGGAGCGACACGCAGTATTTT.

V is TRBV28 and J is TRBJ1-5; D perhaps matches TRBD1 (6 bases). Trimming shortened V by 8 bases and J by 6 bases, and 14 bases separated the two germline ends. Looked up from germline, CDR1 is MDHEN and CDR2 is SYDVKM. The CDR3 contains 13 residues. CDR3 coding DNA: TGTGCCAGCCGGGGGGGCGTGGGTCAGCCCCAGCATTTT. It encodes CASRGGVGQPQHF.

The gene calls are TRBV19 and TRBJ2-5, with D perhaps TRBD2 (6 bases). The CDR3 consists of 13 residues. Germline V gives CDR1 LNHDA, CDR2 SQIVND (reference sequence). V was trimmed by 4 bases and J by 3 bases, leaving 9 bases between them. CDR3 in DNA: TGTGCCAGTAGTAGGCCGGGAGAAGAGACCCAGTACTTC. Amino acid sequence: CASSRPGEETQYF.

The chain carries TRBV27 and TRBJ1-5; weak D call: TRBD1 (5 bases). V was cut by 3 bases and J by 3 bases, with 12 bases left in between. The germline gives CDR1 MNHEY, CDR2 SMNVEV (reference sequence). The CDR3 length is 15 residues. The CDR3 DNA follows: TGTGCCAGCAGTTTCAAGGGGCCGGACAATCAGCCCCAGCATTTT. Protein sequence: CASSFKGPDNQPQHF.

This clone was seen only once. CDR3 residues: CASSFRKPLDLRVTQYF. The CDR3 bases are TGTGCCAGCAGCTTCAGAAAGCCGTTAGATCTTCGGGTTACGCAGTATTTT. V and J are TRBV7-2 and TRBJ2-3; D unclear. CDR3 length: 17 amino acids. Germline CDR1 SGHTA, CDR2 FQGNSA. The V end lost 3 bases, the J end lost 8 bases, and 24 bases lay between the germline ends.

The chain combines TRBV11-2 with TRBJ2-1; tentative D call: TRBD2 (6 bases). The CDR3 totals 16 residues. Germline V CDR1 and CDR2: SGHAT, FQNNGV. Trimming left V 4 bases short and J 4 bases short, with 17 bases between. In nucleotides, the CDR3 is TGTGCCAGCAGCTCAGTGGTGGCTAGCGCATACAATGAGCAGTTCTTC. Its translation: CASSSVVASAYNEQFF. Filled out from reference TRBV11-2 and TRBJ2-1, the complete variable domain reads EAGVAQSPRYKIIEKRQSVAFWCNPISGHATLYWYQQILGQGPKLLIQFQNNGVVDDSQLPKDRFSAERLKGVDSTLKIQPAKLEDSAVYLCASSSVVASAYNEQFFGPGTRLTVL.

The gene calls are TRBV5-1 and TRBJ2-4; 8 nucleotides align to TRBD2. Germline V CDR1 and CDR2: SGHRS, YFSETQ. The CDR3 sequence is 17 residues long. V gave up 0 bases and J gave up 0 bases; unmatched junction bases: 5. The CDR3 DNA sequence: TGCGCCAGCAGCTTGGCGGGGGGGCGACTAGCCAAAAACATTCAGTACTTC. Translation: CASSLAGGRLAKNIQYF.

The chain carries TRBV11-2 and TRBJ2-3; 12 positions agree with TRBD2. This CDR3 spans 14 amino acids. V was pared by 5 bases and J by 7 bases, with 4 bases of the junction left unmatched. Germline V gives CDR1 SGHAT, CDR2 FQNNGV. CDR3: CASSPGTSGYTQYF. CDR3 sequence (DNA): TGTGCCAGCAGCCCCGGGACTAGCGGGTATACGCAGTATTTT.

The chain joins TRBV2 to TRBJ2-7; a weak D match, TRBD2 (5 bases). CDR1 is SNHLY and CDR2 is FYNNEI in the germline V gene. V was pared by 8 bases and J by 2 bases, with 13 bases between. The CDR3 is 13 amino acids. CDR3: CASRPGMTYEQYF. DNA of the CDR3: TGTGCCAGCCGGCCCGGGATGACCTACGAGCAGTACTTC.

The genes are TRBV5-4 and TRBJ2-1; 10 positions agree with TRBD2. Germline CDR1 reads SGHNT; CDR2 reads YYREEE (reference sequence). V lost 0 bases to trimming and J lost 8 bases; unmatched junction nucleotides: 11. CDR3 size: 17 residues. The CDR3: CASSLVVAGGDLDEQFF. CDR3 coding DNA: TGTGCCAGCAGCTTGGTGGTAGCGGGAGGCGATTTAGATGAGCAGTTCTTC.

The chain recombines TRBV30 with TRBJ1-5, with 8 bases that match TRBD1. The V gene's germline CDR1 is GTSNPN and CDR2 SVGIG (reference sequence). The J segment lost 5 bases and the V segment lost 2 bases, leaving 17 bases of the junction unmatched. The CDR3 sequence is 18 residues long. The CDR3 coding sequence is TGTGCCTGGAGTACAGACAGGGGACCAAGACCGGAATATCAGCCCCAGCATTTT. Amino acids: CAWSTDRGPRPEYQPQHF.

V gene TRBV7-9 combines with J gene TRBJ2-7; TRBD2 is a possible D gene (6 bases). V was pared by 5 bases and J by 3 bases, with 11 bases between. CDR1 and CDR2 (germline): SEHNR, FQNEAQ (reference sequence). The CDR3 sequence is 13 residues long. The CDR3 loop is CASSPGTRYEQYF. Here the CDR3 DNA reads TGTGCCAGCAGCCCCGGGACTCGCTACGAGCAGTACTTC.

The genes are TRBV4-1 and TRBJ2-7, with TRBD2 as a possible D gene (6 bases). Germline V gene sequence: CDR1 MGHRA, CDR2 YSYEKL. The CDR3 consists of 15 residues. The V end lost 0 bases, the J end lost 6 bases, and 15 bases lay between the germline ends. The CDR3 loop is CASSQDRGRSGEQYF. In DNA, the CDR3 is TGCGCCAGCAGCCAAGATCGGGGGAGGTCAGGCGAGCAGTACTTC.

This clone was seen more than once but under ten times. J is TRBJ2-1 and V is TRBV5-6; TRBD2 matches 13 bases. The CDR3 contains 19 residues. Germline V gene lookup returns CDR1 SGHDT and CDR2 YYEEEE. J was trimmed by 0 bases and V by 2 bases; bases with no gene match: 8. The CDR3 sequence is CASSFTTSGRPFSYNEQFF. CDR3 in DNA: TGTGCCAGCAGCTTTACGACTAGCGGGAGGCCCTTCTCCTACAATGAGCAGTTCTTC.

This sequence joins TRBV25-1 and TRBJ2-3; 7 bases line up with TRBD1. Germline CDR1 reads MGHDK; CDR2 reads SYGVNS. This CDR3 comprises 13 residues. J lost 8 bases, V lost 8 bases, and 10 bases had no gene match. Written as DNA, the CDR3 is TGTGCCAGCTTCCCAACTGAGGGGGCTACGCAGTATTTT. This translates into CASFPTEGATQYF.

This chain connects TRBV6-1 to TRBJ2-1; 9 nucleotides match TRBD1. The CDR3 totals 16 residues. The germline gives CDR1 MNHNS, CDR2 SASEGT. The J segment lost 8 bases and the V segment lost 3 bases, leaving 11 bases of the junction unmatched. The chain's CDR3 is CASSEFPGQGAHEQFF. The CDR3 DNA reads TGTGCCAGCAGTGAGTTCCCGGGACAGGGCGCCCATGAGCAGTTCTTC.

The J gene is TRBJ2-1, the V gene TRBV4-3; 11 nucleotides line up with TRBD2. The V segment lost 0 bases and the J segment 4 bases; nucleotides outside the gene matches: 20. CDR1 is LGHNA, CDR2 YSLEER, per germline. CDR3 length equals 22 residues. CDR3 in amino acids: CASSQDGVNASHSSGRYNEQFF. The CDR3 DNA sequence: TGCGCCAGCAGCCAAGATGGGGTAAACGCCAGTCATTCTAGCGGGAGGTACAATGAGCAGTTCTTC.